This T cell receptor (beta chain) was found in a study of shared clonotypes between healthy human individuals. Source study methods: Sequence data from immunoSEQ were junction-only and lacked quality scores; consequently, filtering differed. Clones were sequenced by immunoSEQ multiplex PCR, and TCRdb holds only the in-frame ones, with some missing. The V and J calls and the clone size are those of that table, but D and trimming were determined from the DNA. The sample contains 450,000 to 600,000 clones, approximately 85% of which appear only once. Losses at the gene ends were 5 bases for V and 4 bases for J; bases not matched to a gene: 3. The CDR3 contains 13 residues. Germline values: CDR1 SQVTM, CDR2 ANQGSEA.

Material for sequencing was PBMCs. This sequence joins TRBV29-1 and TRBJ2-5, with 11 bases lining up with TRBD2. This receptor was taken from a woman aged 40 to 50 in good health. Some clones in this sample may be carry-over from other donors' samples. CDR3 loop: CSVSLAGGETQYF. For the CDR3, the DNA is TGCAGCGTTTCGCTAGCGGGAGGAGAGACCCAGTACTTC.